The clone carrying this TCR beta chain occurred many times. The antigen is unknown. MiXCR was run by TCRdb on the RT-PCR reads, yielding one entry per CDR3 protein. The table records about 500,000 distinct CDR3 sequences, 10% to 15% of them present only once. This sample stems from a study of response to subunit inactivated influenza vaccine. General observations from the study: T cells newly recruited by each seasonal influenza vaccination are few, the authors suggested.

The CDR3 runs 16 residues. V dropped 1 base and J dropped 7; count of bases not matched to a gene: 11. Germline V lookup: CDR1 MDHEN, CDR2 SYDVKM. This clonotype originated in a man between 50 and 59 years old who received an inactivated influenza vaccine. V gene TRBV28 combines with J gene TRBJ2-7; 9 positions match TRBD1. The starting material was PBMCs from blood, obtained 45 days after vaccination. CDR3 protein: CASSLYLRGQGFEQYF. The DNA for the CDR3 is TGTGCCAGCAGTTTATACCTTAGGGGACAGGGCTTTGAGCAGTACTTC.